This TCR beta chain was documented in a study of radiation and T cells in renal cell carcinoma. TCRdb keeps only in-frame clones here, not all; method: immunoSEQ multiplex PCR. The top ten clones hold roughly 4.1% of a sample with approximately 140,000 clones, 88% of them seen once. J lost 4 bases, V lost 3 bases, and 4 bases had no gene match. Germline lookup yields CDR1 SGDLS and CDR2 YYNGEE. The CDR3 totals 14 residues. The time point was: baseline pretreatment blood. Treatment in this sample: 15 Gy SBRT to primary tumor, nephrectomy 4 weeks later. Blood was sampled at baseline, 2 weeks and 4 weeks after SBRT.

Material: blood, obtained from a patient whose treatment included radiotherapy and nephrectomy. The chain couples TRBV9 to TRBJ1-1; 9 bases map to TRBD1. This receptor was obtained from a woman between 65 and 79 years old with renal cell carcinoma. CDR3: CASSGQGGLTEAFF. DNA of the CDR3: TGTGCCAGCAGCGGACAGGGGGGTCTCACTGAAGCTTTCTTT.